A single sample gave rise to the 27 T cell receptor beta chains below, sequenced in a study of OX40 agonist ivuxolimab in advanced cancers. Assay: immunoSEQ multiplex PCR; the TCRdb copy retains only in-frame clones and omits some. The table shows 55,000 to 70,000 clones, with around 83% occurring only once. The starting material was CD4+ or CD8+ T cells sorted from blood, obtained in a trial of the OX40 agonist ivuxolimab. The source is an adult with an advanced solid tumor such as melanoma, head and neck, liver or kidney cancer.

The chain employs TRBV19 and TRBJ2-2, with no clear D. V shed 1 base and J shed 3 bases, with 9 bases lying between them. Germline V gene data show CDR1 as LNHDA and CDR2 as SQIVND (reference sequence). The CDR3 contains 15 residues. The CDR3, as DNA: TGTGCCAGTAGTATAGCGGCGGCGGACACCGGGGAGCTGTTTTTT. Translation: CASSIAAADTGELFF.

CDR3 amino acids: CASSVSGGSTDTQYF. In DNA form, the CDR3 reads TGTGCCAGCAGCGTTAGCGGGGGTAGCACAGATACGCAGTATTTT. The gene calls are TRBV9 and TRBJ2-3; 9 bases fit TRBD2. There are 15 residues in the CDR3. In germline, CDR1 is SGDLS, CDR2 YYNGEE. V gave up 2 bases and J gave up 0 bases; unmatched junction bases: 1.

This chain uses TRBV28 with TRBJ2-7; 7 nucleotides line up with TRBD1. Germline-derived CDR1 and CDR2 are MDHEN and SYDVKM. The junction had 16 bases not matched to a gene; V was cut back by 8 bases and J by 6 bases. CDR3 length: 15 amino acids. The CDR3 DNA is TGTGCCAGCGTTTCCCCCCCGACAGGGAACTTCGAGCAGTACTTC. This translates into CASVSPPTGNFEQYF. Full variable domain (remainder filled in from reference TRBV28 and TRBJ2-7): DVKVTQSSRYLVKRTGEKVFLECVQDMDHENMFWYRQDPGLGLRLIYFSYDVKMKEKGDIPEGYSVSREKKERFSLILESASTNQTSMYLCASVSPPTGNFEQYFGPGTRLTVT.

This clone rates as medium-sized (0.01 to 0.1%). This chain uses TRBV5-6 with TRBJ1-2; the D is unclear. The CDR3 spans 16 residues. V was trimmed by 0 bases and J by 8 bases, leaving 20 bases between them. Looked up from germline, CDR1 is SGHDT and CDR2 is YYEEEE. CDR3 residues: CASSLVVRQVGRGYTF. The CDR3 DNA follows: TGTGCCAGCAGCTTGGTTGTTCGGCAGGTGGGCCGCGGCTACACCTTC.

The gene calls are TRBV6-5 and TRBJ2-7; D not certain. V was clipped by 6 bases and J by 1 base, with 4 bases between them. Germline CDR1 MNHEY, CDR2 SVGAGI. The length of the CDR3 is 11 residues. CDR3 loop: CASRLSYEQYF. CDR3 coding DNA: TGTGCCAGCAGACTGTCCTACGAGCAGTACTTC.

Written as DNA, the CDR3 is TGTGCCAGCCGGCGGGGGGGGGTGAATCAGCCCCAGCATTTT. Amino acid sequence: CASRRGGVNQPQHF. This chain connects TRBV18 to TRBJ1-5, with D possibly being TRBD1 (5 bases). Trimming left V 8 bases short and J 4 bases short, with 15 bases between. The CDR3 length is 14 residues. CDR1 KGHSH and CDR2 LQKENI come from the germline V gene.

The chain couples TRBV9 to TRBJ2-1, with 9 bases aligning to TRBD2. Germline-derived CDR1 and CDR2 are SGDLS and YYNGEE. This CDR3 has 17 residues. V gave up 2 bases and J gave up 2 bases; unmatched junction bases: 8. The CDR3 loop reads CASSVRERGDTYNEQFF. The CDR3 nucleotides read TGTGCCAGCAGCGTTCGAGAGCGGGGGGACACCTACAATGAGCAGTTCTTC.

The J gene is TRBJ1-3, the V gene TRBV11-2; D not certain. Trimming removed 5 bases at V and 8 bases at J, with 7 bases between. The CDR3 is 11 amino acids. Per germline, CDR1 SGHAT and CDR2 FQNNGV. The CDR3 loop is CASSPRDTIYF. CDR3 sequence (DNA): TGTGCCAGCAGCCCGCGGGACACCATATATTTT. The full variable domain, in which reference TRBV11-2 and TRBJ1-3 provide the parts outside the CDR3, is EAGVAQSPRYKIIEKRQSVAFWCNPISGHATLYWYQQILGQGPKLLIQFQNNGVVDDSQLPKDRFSAERLKGVDSTLKIQPAKLEDSAVYLCASSPRDTIYFGEGSWLTVV.

The chain uses TRBV4-2 and TRBJ1-5; D not resolved. Germline V gene data show CDR1 as LGHNA and CDR2 as YNFKEQ. This CDR3 contains 13 residues. Trimming left V 0 bases short and J 5 bases short, with 5 bases between. CDR3 nucleotide sequence: TGTGCCAGCAGCCAAGATCCCGATCAGCCCCAGCATTTT. Translation: CASSQDPDQPQHF.

This chain joins TRBV6-5 and TRBJ2-3; D is possibly TRBD1 (5 bases). Trimming took off 0 bases at V and 6 bases at J, with 13 bases between the two ends. CDR1 MNHEY and CDR2 SVGAGI come from the germline V gene. This CDR3 contains 15 residues. As DNA, the CDR3 is TGTGCCAGCAGTTACTCCGGGCAGGGTCTGGATACGCAGTATTTT. This translates into CASSYSGQGLDTQYF.

The J gene is TRBJ1-1, the V gene TRBV19; D perhaps matches TRBD1 (5 bases). The V end was cut by 7 bases, the J end by 6 bases, with 18 bases between. This CDR3 contains 14 residues. Germline V CDR1 and CDR2: LNHDA, SQIVND (reference sequence). The DNA of the CDR3 is TGTGCCAGTACCCAAGTAGCGGGGGGGTCTGAAGCTTTCTTT. This gives the protein CASTQVAGGSEAFF.

The J gene is TRBJ2-5, the V gene TRBV7-8; 8 bases match TRBD2. The J call could be wrong; TRBJ2-7 is a better fit for the DNA end. The germline gives CDR1 SGHVS, CDR2 FQNEAQ. The CDR3 spans 20 residues. CDR3 sequence: CASSLVSGLATNTRSYEQYF. CDR3 bases: TGTGCCAGCAGCTTAGTCTCCGGACTAGCCACGAACACCCGCTCCTACGAGCAGTACTTC.

J is TRBJ1-2 and V is TRBV19, with D tentatively TRBD1 (5 bases). Trimming shortened V by 9 bases and J by 4 bases, and 15 bases separated the two germline ends. CDR1 and CDR2 from the germline V gene are LNHDA and SQIVND (reference sequence). The CDR3 is 13 amino acids. CDR3 loop: CASHQDRFYGYTF. The CDR3 nucleotides are TGTGCCAGCCACCAAGACAGATTCTATGGCTACACCTTC.

This clone was observed a handful of times. The V call is TRBV2, the J call TRBJ2-3; perhaps D is TRBD1 or TRBD2 (5 bases each). V lost 2 bases, J lost 4 bases, and 19 bases lay in between. The CDR3 runs 17 residues. The germline V gene has CDR1 SNHLY and CDR2 FYNNEI. The CDR3 sequence is CASSEPRDPKGADTQYF. CDR3 sequence (DNA): TGTGCCAGCAGTGAACCCCGGGACCCCAAAGGGGCAGATACGCAGTATTTT.

This clone was counted between two and nine times. The chain recombines TRBV12-5 with TRBJ2-3; TRBD2 might be the D (5 bases). V lost 5 bases and J 4 bases, leaving 13 bases between the germline ends. This CDR3 comprises 14 residues. In germline, CDR1 is LGHNT, CDR2 FRNRAP. This CDR3 reads CASGPPGTPDTQYF. CDR3 nucleotide sequence: TGTGCTAGTGGTCCCCCGGGAACCCCAGATACGCAGTATTTT.

The chain joins TRBV28 to TRBJ1-2, with unresolved D. CDR1 MDHEN and CDR2 SYDVKM come from the germline V gene. Trimming took 5 bases from V and 8 from J, leaving 15 bases between them. This CDR3 region has 13 residues. The CDR3 nucleotides read TGTGCCAGCAGTCTAGGGAACCCAAGGGGCTACACCTTC. Amino acid sequence: CASSLGNPRGYTF.

The V and J genes are TRBV28 and TRBJ1-4; TRBD1 is a possible D gene (6 bases). V dropped 6 bases and J dropped 8 bases, with 22 bases sitting between them. CDR3 length: 16 amino acids. Looked up from germline, CDR1 is MDHEN and CDR2 is SYDVKM. The CDR3 loop is CASRRYIPGEREKLFF. The CDR3, as DNA: TGTGCCAGCAGGCGATACATTCCAGGGGAGAGAGAAAAACTGTTTTTT.

This chain joins TRBV6-5 and TRBJ2-7, with 7 positions matching TRBD1. The CDR3 loop spans 14 amino acids. V shed 2 bases and J 5 bases; nucleotides not matched to a gene: 6. Germline V gene sequence: CDR1 MNHEY, CDR2 SVGAGI. CDR3 coding DNA: TGTGCCAGCAGTTACCTAACAGGGGACGACGAGCAGTACTTC. It specifies CASSYLTGDDEQYF.

The chain combines TRBV5-6 with TRBJ1-2; TRBD1 is a possible D gene (6 bases). Germline values: CDR1 SGHDT, CDR2 YYEEEE. The CDR3 contains 13 residues. The V and J ends lost 6 bases and 8 bases respectively, with 17 bases between them. The CDR3, as DNA: TGTGCCAGCATCACGTTGGGGGCTGGGGGCTACACCTTC. Its protein product is CASITLGAGGYTF.

DNA for the CDR3: TGTGCCAGCAGTTCCCTTACGACAGGGGGTGACACTGAAGCTTTCTTT. Protein product: CASSSLTTGGDTEAFF. The chain uses TRBV6-5 and TRBJ1-1; TRBD1 matches at 9 bases. V lost 4 bases, J lost 3 bases, and 9 bases stayed unmatched. CDR3 length: 16 amino acids. CDR1 is MNHEY and CDR2 is SVGAGI in the germline V gene.

The chain employs TRBV7-2 and TRBJ1-4; D gene uncertain. Deletions cut 2 bases from V and 8 bases from J, with 9 bases between. There are 13 residues in the CDR3. Germline CDR1 reads SGHTA; CDR2 reads FQGNSA. The CDR3 is CASSLHSLEKLFF. The CDR3 nucleotides are TGTGCCAGCAGCTTACATAGCTTAGAAAAACTGTTTTTT.

The chain carries TRBV6-6 and TRBJ1-5, with D hard to call. The germline V gene encodes CDR1 MNHNY and CDR2 SVGAGI (reference sequence). Deletions cut 5 bases from V and 2 bases from J, with 10 bases between. This CDR3 has 14 residues. CDR3 DNA sequence: TGTGCCAGCAGTATACAAGGGCGCAATCAGCCCCAGCATTTT. Translation: CASSIQGRNQPQHF.

The chain uses TRBV5-1 and TRBJ2-1, with D maybe TRBD2 (6 bases). Trimming pared 1 base from V and 6 bases from J, leaving 17 bases between. The CDR3 covers 16 residues. Per the germline V gene, CDR1 is SGHRS and CDR2 is YFSETQ. In nucleotides, the CDR3 is TGCGCCAGCAGCTTGTACTTTGGGGGGAGGTCCAATGAGCAGTTCTTC. Encoded protein: CASSLYFGGRSNEQFF.

J is TRBJ1-5 and V is TRBV19, with D unclear. The CDR3 has 13 residues. V lost 6 bases and J lost 7, with 13 bases in between. Per the germline V gene, CDR1 is LNHDA and CDR2 is SQIVND (reference sequence). CDR3 bases: TGTGCCAGTAGGAATGGGGAAGGACAGCCCCAGCATTTT. It specifies CASRNGEGQPQHF.

The chain combines TRBV7-2 with TRBJ1-3, with D tentatively TRBD1 (6 bases). V was clipped by 8 bases and J by 1 base, with 15 bases between them. The CDR3 loop spans 15 amino acids. Germline V gives CDR1 SGHTA, CDR2 FQGNSA. Here the CDR3 reads CASGRLQGSGNTIYF. The DNA of the CDR3 is TGTGCCAGCGGGCGACTCCAGGGGTCTGGAAACACCATATATTTT.

On this clone: It is unclear where the CDR3 begins or ends on the DNA, so no DNA is shown, and the CDR3 is as TCRdb lists it. The chain uses TRBV21-1 and TRBJ1-3; the DNA was not used to check the table's D call, TRBD1. TRBV21-1 is given as a pseudogene. Both ends counted, the CDR3 spans 15 residues. CDR3 loop: CAWGTGAYSGNTIYF.

V gene TRBV7-9 combines with J gene TRBJ2-1; possibly TRBD1 for D (5 bases). This CDR3 contains 15 residues. Germline loops: CDR1 SEHNR, CDR2 FQNEAQ (reference sequence). Trimming took off 4 bases at V and 7 bases at J, with 17 bases between the two ends. The CDR3 nucleotides read TGTGCCAGCAGCTCAGGATACAGGTTGGGTAATGAGCAGTTCTTC. Amino acids: CASSSGYRLGNEQFF.